The T cell receptor beta chain described here comes from a study of blood T cell repertoires in COVID-19. The CDR3 contains 12 residues. CDR1 is MNHEY, CDR2 SVGAGI, per germline. Using immunoSEQ multiplex PCR, the repertoire was profiled, and TCRdb retains in-frame clones only, with some absent. The data contain around 99,000 clones, roughly 84% of them singletons. What was sequenced was peripheral blood. The chain uses TRBV6-5 and TRBJ2-1, with D uncertain. This TCR derives from a human donor in a cohort sampled during active COVID-19. CDR3 nucleotide sequence: TGTGCACCCGGCGGCAGTAGGAATGAGCAGTTCTTC. Protein product: CAPGGSRNEQFF.